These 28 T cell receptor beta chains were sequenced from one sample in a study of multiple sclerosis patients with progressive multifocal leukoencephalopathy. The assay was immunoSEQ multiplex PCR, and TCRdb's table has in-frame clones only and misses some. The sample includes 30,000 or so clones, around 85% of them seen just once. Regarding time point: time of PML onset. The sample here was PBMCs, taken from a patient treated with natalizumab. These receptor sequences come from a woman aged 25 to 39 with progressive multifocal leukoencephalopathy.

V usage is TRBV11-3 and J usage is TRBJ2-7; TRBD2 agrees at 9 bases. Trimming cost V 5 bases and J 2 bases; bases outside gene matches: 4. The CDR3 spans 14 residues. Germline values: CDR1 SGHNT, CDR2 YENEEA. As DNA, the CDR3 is TGTGCCAGCAGCGCTTCTAGCGGGGCCTACGAGCAGTACTTC. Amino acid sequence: CASSASSGAYEQYF.

The chain's CDR3 is CASELGGGGTDTQYF. The CDR3 DNA follows: TGCGCCAGCGAGCTTGGAGGAGGGGGCACAGATACGCAGTATTTT. The rearrangement links TRBV5-1 to TRBJ2-3, with TRBD2 as a possible D gene (6 bases). Germline lookup yields CDR1 SGHRS and CDR2 YFSETQ. Trimming shortened V by 7 bases and J by 1 base, and 16 bases separated the two germline ends. The CDR3 spans 15 residues.

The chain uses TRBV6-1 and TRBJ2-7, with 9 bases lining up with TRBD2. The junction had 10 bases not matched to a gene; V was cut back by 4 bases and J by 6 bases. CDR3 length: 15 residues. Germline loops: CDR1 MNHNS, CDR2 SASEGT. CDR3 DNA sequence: TGTGCCAGCAGTGTATCTAGCGGGGTTCCCGCCGAGCAGTACTTC. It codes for CASSVSSGVPAEQYF.

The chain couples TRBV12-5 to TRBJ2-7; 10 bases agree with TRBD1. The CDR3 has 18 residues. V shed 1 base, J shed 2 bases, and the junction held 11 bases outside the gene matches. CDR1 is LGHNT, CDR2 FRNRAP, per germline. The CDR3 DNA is TGTGCTAGTGGTTTGGATCACCGGGACAGGGGATGGGCCTACGAGCAGTACTTC. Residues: CASGLDHRDRGWAYEQYF. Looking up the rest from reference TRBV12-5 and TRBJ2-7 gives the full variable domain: DARVTQTPRHKVTEMGQEVTMRCQPILGHNTVFWYRQTMMQGLELLAYFRNRAPLDDSGMPKDRFSAEMPDATLATLKIQPSEPRDSAVYFCASGLDHRDRGWAYEQYFGPGTRLTVT.

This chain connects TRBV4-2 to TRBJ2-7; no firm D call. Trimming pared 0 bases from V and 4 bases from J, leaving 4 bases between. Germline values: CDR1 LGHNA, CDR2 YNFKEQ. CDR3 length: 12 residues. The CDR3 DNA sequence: TGTGCCAGCAGCCAAGACCAATACGAGCAGTACTTC. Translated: CASSQDQYEQYF.

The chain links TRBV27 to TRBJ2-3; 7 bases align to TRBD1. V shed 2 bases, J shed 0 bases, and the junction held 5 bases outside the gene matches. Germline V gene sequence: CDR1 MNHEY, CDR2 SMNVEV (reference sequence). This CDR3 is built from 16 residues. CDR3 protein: CASSLRGQSSTDTQYF. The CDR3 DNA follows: TGTGCCAGCAGTTTAAGGGGACAGAGCAGCACAGATACGCAGTATTTT.

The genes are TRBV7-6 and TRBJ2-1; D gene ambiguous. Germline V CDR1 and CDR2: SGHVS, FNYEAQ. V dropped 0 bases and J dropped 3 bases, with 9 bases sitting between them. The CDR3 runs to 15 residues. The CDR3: CASSLASAYYNEQFF. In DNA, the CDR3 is TGTGCCAGCAGCTTAGCCTCGGCCTACTACAATGAGCAGTTCTTC.

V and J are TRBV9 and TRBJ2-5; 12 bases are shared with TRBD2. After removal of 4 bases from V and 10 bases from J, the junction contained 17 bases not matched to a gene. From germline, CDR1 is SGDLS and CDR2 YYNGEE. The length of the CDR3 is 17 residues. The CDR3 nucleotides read TGTGCCAGCAGCCCCGGGTCGGTAGCTAGCGGGGGGGAATTCCAGTACTTC. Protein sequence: CASSPGSVASGGEFQYF.

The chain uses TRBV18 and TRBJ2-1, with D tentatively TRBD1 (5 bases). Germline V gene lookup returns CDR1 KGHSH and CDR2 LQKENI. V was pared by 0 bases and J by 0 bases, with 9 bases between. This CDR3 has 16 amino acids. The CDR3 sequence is CASSPPDKSSYNEQFF. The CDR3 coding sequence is TGTGCCAGCTCACCACCGGACAAGAGCTCCTACAATGAGCAGTTCTTC.

The DNA of the CDR3 is TGTGCCAGCAGCTTGGGGGGTAGCCTTCGGGACGAGCAGTACTTC. Translation: CASSLGGSLRDEQYF. V and J are TRBV5-4 and TRBJ2-7; D ambiguous. This CDR3 is built from 15 residues. Germline V gives CDR1 SGHNT, CDR2 YYREEE (reference sequence). Trimming removed 0 bases from V and 5 bases from J, with 15 bases in between.

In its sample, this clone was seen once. The CDR3: CASSDVWEDIQYF. The CDR3 DNA follows: TGTGCCAGCAGTGACGTATGGGAGGACATTCAGTACTTC. The J gene is TRBJ2-4, the V gene TRBV6-4; D might be TRBD2 (6 bases). The germline V gene has CDR1 MRHNA and CDR2 SNTAGT. V dropped 2 bases and J dropped 8 bases, with 10 bases sitting between them. CDR3 length: 13 amino acids.

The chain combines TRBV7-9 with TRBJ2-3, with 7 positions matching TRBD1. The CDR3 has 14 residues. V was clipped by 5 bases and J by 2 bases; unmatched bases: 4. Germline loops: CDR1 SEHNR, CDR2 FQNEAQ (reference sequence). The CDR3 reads CASSGDRSTDTQYF. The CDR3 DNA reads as TGTGCCAGCAGCGGGGACAGATCCACAGATACGCAGTATTTT.

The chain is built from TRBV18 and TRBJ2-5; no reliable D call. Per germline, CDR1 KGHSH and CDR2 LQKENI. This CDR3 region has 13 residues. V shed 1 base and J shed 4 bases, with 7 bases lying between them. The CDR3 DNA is TGTGCCAGCTCACCACGGGTAGGAGAGACCCAGTACTTC. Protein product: CASSPRVGETQYF.

The CDR3 DNA reads TGTGCCAGCAGCCAAGGAGGGGGAGGCGGCTACACCTTC. This gives the protein CASSQGGGGGYTF. The J gene is TRBJ1-2, the V gene TRBV4-2, with D possibly matching TRBD1 (6 bases). The CDR3 length is 13 residues. CDR1 and CDR2 (germline): LGHNA, YNFKEQ. With 1 base removed from V and 8 bases from J, the gap between germline ends came to 11 bases.

CDR3 nucleotides: TGTGCCAGCAGTGAAAGGATGAATGAAGCTTTCTTT. Translated: CASSERMNEAFF. The V and J genes are TRBV6-1 and TRBJ1-1; D uncertain. CDR3 length: 12 residues. Germline CDR1 and CDR2: MNHNS and SASEGT. V lost 2 bases, J lost 7 bases, and 8 bases lay in between.

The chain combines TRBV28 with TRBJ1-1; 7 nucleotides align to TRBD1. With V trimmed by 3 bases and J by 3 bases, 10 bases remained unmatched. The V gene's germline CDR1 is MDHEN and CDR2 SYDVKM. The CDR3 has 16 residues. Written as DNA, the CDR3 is TGTGCCAGCAGTTTGTCACCGGGACAGCGAGACACTGAAGCTTTCTTT. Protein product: CASSLSPGQRDTEAFF.

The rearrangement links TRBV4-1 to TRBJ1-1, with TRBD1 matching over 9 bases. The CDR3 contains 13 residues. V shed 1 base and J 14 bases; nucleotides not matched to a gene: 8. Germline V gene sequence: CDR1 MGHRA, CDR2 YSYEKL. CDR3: CASSQVVDRGLFF. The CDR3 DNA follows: TGCGCCAGCAGCCAAGTCGTGGACAGGGGATTATTCTTT.

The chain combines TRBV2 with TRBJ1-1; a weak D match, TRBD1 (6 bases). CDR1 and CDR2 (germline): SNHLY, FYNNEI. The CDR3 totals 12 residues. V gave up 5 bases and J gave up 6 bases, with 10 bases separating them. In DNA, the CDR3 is TGTGCCAGCAGTTTCGGGACATCTGAAGCTTTCTTT. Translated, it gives CASSFGTSEAFF.

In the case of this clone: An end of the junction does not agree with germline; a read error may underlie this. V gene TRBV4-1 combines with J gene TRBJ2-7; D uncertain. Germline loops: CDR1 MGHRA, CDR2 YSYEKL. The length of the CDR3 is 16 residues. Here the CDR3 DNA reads TGTGCCAGCAGCCAAGAACCTAGAGGTTTGAGCTACGAGCAGTACTTC. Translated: CASSQEPRGLSYEQYF.

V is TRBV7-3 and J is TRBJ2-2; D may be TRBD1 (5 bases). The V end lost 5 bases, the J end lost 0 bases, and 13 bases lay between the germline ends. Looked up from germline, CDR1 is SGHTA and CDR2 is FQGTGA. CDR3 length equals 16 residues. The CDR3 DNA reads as TGTGCCAGCAGCCTCCAGGACACGTCGAACACCGGGGAGCTGTTTTTT. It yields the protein CASSLQDTSNTGELFF.

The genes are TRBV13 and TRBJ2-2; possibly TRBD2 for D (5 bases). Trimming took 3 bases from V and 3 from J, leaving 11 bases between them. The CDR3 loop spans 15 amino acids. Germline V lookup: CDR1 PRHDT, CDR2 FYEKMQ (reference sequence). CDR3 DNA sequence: TGTGCCAGCAGCTTGCTCCAGAGGGACACCGGGGAGCTGTTTTTT. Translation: CASSLLQRDTGELFF.

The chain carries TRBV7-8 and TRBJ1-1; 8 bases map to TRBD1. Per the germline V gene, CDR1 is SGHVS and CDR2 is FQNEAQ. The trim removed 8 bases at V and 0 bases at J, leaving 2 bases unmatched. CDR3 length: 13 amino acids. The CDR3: CASGQGVNTEAFF. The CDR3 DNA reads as TGTGCCAGCGGACAGGGAGTGAACACTGAAGCTTTCTTT. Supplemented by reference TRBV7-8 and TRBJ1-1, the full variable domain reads GAGVSQSPRYKVAKRGQDVALRCDPISGHVSLFWYQQALGQGPEFLTYFQNEAQLDKSGLPSDRFFAERPEGSVSTLKIQRTQQEDSAVYLCASGQGVNTEAFFGQGTRLTVV.

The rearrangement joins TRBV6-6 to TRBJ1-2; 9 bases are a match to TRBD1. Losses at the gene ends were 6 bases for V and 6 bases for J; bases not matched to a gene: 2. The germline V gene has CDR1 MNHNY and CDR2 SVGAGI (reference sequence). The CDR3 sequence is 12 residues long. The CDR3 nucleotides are TGTGCCAGCAGCAGGACAGGGGATGGCTACACCTTC. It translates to CASSRTGDGYTF.

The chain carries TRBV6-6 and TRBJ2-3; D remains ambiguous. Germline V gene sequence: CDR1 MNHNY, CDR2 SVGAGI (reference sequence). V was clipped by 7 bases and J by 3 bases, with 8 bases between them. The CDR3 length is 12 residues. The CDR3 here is CASNTNTDTQYF. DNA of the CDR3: TGTGCCAGCAACACAAATACAGATACGCAGTATTTT.

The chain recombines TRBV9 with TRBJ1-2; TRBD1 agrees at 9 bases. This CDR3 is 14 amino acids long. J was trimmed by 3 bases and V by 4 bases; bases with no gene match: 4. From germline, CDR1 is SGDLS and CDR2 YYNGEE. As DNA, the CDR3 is TGTGCCAGCAGCCGGACAGGGGATTACTATGGCTACACCTTC. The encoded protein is CASSRTGDYYGYTF.

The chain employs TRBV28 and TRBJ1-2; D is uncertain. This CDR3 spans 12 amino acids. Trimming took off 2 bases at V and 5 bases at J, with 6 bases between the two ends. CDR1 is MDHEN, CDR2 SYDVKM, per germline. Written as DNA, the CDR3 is TGTGCCAGCAGTTTACGGGGATATGGCTACACCTTC. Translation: CASSLRGYGYTF.

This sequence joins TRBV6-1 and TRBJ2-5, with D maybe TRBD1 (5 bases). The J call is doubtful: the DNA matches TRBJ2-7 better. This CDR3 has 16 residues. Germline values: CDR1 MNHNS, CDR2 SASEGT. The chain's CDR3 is CASSEALQGRLYEQYF. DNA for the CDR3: TGTGCCAGCAGTGAAGCGCTTCAGGGTCGGCTCTACGAGCAGTACTTC.

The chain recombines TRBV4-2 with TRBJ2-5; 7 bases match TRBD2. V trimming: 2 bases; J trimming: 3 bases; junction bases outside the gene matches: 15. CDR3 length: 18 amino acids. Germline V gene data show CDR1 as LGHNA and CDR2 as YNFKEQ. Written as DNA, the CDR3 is TGTGCCAGCAGCCAATCGGTCGAGCGGGGCCACGGGAAAGAGACCCAGTACTTC. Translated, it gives CASSQSVERGHGKETQYF.